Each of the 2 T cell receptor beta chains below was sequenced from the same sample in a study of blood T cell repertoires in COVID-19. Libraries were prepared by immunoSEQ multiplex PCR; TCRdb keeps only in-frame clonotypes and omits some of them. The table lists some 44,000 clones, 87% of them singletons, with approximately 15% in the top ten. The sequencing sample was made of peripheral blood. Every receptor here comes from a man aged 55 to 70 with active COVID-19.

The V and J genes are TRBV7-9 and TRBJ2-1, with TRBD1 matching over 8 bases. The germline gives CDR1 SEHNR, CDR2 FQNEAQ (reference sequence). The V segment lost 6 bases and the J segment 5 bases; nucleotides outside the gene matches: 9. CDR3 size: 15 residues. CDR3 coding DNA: TGTGCCAGCAGTCCAACGGACAGGGCCCACAATGAGCAGTTCTTC. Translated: CASSPTDRAHNEQFF. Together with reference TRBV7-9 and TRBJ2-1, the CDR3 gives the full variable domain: DTGVSQNPRHKITKRGQNVTFRCDPISEHNRLYWYRQTLGQGPEFLTYFQNEAQLEKSRLLSDRFSAERPKGSFSTLEIQRTEQGDSAMYLCASSPTDRAHNEQFFGPGTRLTVL.

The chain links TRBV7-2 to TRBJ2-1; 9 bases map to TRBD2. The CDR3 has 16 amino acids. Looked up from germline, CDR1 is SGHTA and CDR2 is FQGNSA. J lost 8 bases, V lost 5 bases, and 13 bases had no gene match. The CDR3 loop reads CASSPSSLAGAHEQFF. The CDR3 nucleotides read TGTGCCAGCAGCCCAAGTAGTTTAGCGGGGGCCCATGAGCAGTTCTTC.